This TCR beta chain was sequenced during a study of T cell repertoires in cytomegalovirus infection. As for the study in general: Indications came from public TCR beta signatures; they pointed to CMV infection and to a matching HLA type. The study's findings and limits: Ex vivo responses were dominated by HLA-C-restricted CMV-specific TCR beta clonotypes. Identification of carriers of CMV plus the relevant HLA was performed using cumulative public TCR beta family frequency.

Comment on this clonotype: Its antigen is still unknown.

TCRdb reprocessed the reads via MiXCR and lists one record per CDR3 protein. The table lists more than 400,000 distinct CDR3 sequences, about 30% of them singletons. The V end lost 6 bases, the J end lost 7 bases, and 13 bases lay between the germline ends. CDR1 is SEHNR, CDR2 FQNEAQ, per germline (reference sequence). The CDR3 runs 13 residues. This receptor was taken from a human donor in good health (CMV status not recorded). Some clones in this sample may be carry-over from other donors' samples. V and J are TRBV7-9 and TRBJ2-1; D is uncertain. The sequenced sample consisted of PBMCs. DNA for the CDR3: TGTGCCAGCAGTCCGACCCAGCGAAATGAGCAGTTCTTC. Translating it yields CASSPTQRNEQFF.